The 2 T cell receptor beta chains in this list originate from one sample, sequenced in a study of blood T cell repertoires in COVID-19. Here immunoSEQ multiplex PCR was the method, and the copy in TCRdb shows in-frame clones only, minus some. The sample includes fewer than 500,000 clones, around 88% of them seen just once. The sequenced material came from peripheral blood. The receptors were gathered from a woman between 25 and 40 years old with acute or convalescent COVID-19.

The rearrangement joins TRBV4-1 to TRBJ2-3; 8 nucleotides align to TRBD2. The CDR3 spans 18 residues. After removal of 1 base from V and 0 bases from J, the junction contained 9 bases not matched to a gene. Germline-derived CDR1 and CDR2 are MGHRA and YSYEKL. CDR3 amino acids: CASSQGWPSGHSTDTQYF. The CDR3 bases are TGCGCCAGCAGCCAAGGTTGGCCTAGCGGGCATAGCACAGATACGCAGTATTTT.

The gene calls are TRBV7-3 and TRBJ2-1, with a possible D match to TRBD1 (7 bases). CDR3 length: 16 residues. Trimming cost V 1 base and J 4 bases, with 14 bases left between them. The germline gives CDR1 SGHTA, CDR2 FQGTGA. The CDR3 region is CASSLKGPGGYNEQFF. The CDR3 DNA reads as TGTGCCAGCAGCTTAAAGGGTCCAGGGGGGTACAATGAGCAGTTCTTC. Supplemented by reference TRBV7-3 and TRBJ2-1, the full variable domain reads GAGVSQTPSNKVTEKGKYVELRCDPISGHTALYWYRQSLGQGPEFLIYFQGTGAADDSGLPNDRFFAVRPEGSVSTLKIQRTERGDSAVYLCASSLKGPGGYNEQFFGPGTRLTVL.